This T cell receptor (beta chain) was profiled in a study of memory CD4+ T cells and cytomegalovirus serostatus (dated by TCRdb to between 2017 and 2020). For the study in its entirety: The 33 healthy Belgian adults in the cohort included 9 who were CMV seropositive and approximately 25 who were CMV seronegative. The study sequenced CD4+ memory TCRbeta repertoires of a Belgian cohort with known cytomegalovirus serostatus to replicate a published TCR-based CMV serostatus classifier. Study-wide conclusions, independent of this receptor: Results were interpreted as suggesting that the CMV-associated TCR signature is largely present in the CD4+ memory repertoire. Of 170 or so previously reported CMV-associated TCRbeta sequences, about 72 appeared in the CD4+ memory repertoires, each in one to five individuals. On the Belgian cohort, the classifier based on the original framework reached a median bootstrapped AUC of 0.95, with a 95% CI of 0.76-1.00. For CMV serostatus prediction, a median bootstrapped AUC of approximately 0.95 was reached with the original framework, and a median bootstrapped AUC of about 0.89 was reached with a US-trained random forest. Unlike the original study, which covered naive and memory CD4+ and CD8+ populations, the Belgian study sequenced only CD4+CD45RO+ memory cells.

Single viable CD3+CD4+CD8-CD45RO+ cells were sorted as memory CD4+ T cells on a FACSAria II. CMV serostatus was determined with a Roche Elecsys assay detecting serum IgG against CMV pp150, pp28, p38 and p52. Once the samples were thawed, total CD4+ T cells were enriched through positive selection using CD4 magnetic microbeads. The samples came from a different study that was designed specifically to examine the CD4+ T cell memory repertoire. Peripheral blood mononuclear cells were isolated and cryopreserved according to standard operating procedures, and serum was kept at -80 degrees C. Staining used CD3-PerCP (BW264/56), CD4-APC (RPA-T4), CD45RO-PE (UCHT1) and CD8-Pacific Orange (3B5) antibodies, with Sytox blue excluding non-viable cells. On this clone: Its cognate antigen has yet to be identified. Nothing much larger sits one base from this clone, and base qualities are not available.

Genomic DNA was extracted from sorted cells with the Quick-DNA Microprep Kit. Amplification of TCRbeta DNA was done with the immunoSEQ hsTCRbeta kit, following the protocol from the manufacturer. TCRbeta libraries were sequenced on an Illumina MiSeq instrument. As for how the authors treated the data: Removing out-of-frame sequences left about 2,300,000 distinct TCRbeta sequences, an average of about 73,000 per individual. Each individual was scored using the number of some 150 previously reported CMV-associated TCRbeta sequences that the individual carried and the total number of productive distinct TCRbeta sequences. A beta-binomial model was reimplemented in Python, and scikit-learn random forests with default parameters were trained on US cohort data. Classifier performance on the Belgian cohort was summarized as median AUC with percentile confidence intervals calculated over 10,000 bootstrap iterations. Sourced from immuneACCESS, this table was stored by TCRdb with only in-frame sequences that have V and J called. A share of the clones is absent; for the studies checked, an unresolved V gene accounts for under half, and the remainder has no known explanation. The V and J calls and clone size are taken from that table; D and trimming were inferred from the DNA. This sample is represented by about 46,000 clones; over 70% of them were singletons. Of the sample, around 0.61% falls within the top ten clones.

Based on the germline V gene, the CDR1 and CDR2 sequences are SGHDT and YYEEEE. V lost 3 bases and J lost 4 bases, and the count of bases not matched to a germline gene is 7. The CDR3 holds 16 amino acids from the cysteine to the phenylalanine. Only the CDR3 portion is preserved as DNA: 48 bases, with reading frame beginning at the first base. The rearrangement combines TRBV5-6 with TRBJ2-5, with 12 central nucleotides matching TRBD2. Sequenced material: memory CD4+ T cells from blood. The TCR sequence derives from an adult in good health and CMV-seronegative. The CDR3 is CASSSGLAGLGETQYF. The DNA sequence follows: TGTGCCAGCAGCTCGGGACTAGCGGGCCTGGGAGAGACCCAGTACTTC.